This entry lists 5 T cell receptor beta chains sequenced from one sample in a study of blood T cell repertoires in COVID-19. Clones were sequenced by immunoSEQ multiplex PCR, and TCRdb holds only the in-frame ones, with some missing. The data show approximately 80,000 clones, almost 85% seen once. The sequencing input was peripheral blood. These receptors all stem from a man in his forties or fifties with COVID-19, enrolled during active disease.

J is TRBJ2-1 and V is TRBV5-6; 8 nucleotides align to TRBD2. The germline V gene encodes CDR1 SGHDT and CDR2 YYEEEE. The CDR3 spans 15 residues. The V and J ends lost 4 bases and 7 bases, in that order; junction bases with no gene match: 10. The CDR3: CASSVSGTRWNEQFF. The CDR3 nucleotides read TGTGCCAGCAGCGTCTCCGGGACTAGGTGGAATGAGCAGTTCTTC. The variable domain in full, completed from reference TRBV5-6 and TRBJ2-1, reads DAGVTQSPTHLIKTRGQQVTLRCSPKSGHDTVSWYQQALGQGPQFIFQYYEEEERQRGNFPDRFSGHQFPNYSSELNVNALLLGDSALYLCASSVSGTRWNEQFFGPGTRLTVL.

V usage is TRBV6-5 and J usage is TRBJ2-7; perhaps TRBD1 as D (6 bases). Germline CDR1 and CDR2: MNHEY and SVGAGI. CDR3 length: 13 amino acids. Deletions cut 6 bases from V and 8 bases from J, with 17 bases between. The CDR3 loop reads CASRPRGEDQQYF. In DNA form, the CDR3 reads TGTGCCAGCAGGCCCAGGGGAGAGGACCAGCAGTACTTC.

This rearrangement joins TRBV28 to TRBJ2-2; 8 nucleotides agree with TRBD2. Per germline, CDR1 MDHEN and CDR2 SYDVKM. This CDR3 contains 15 residues. V gave up 5 bases and J gave up 5 bases; unmatched junction bases: 7. The CDR3 sequence: CASSPGTRNTGELFF. The DNA of the CDR3 is TGTGCCAGCAGTCCCGGGACTAGGAATACCGGGGAGCTGTTTTTT.

The V call is TRBV7-2, the J call TRBJ2-1; 7 bases line up with TRBD1. This CDR3 is built from 16 residues. Germline V gives CDR1 SGHTA, CDR2 FQGNSA. V shed 2 bases, J shed 0 bases, and the junction held 4 bases outside the gene matches. The CDR3 spells CASSLPQGVSYNEQFF. CDR3 nucleotides: TGTGCCAGCAGCTTACCCCAGGGGGTCTCCTACAATGAGCAGTTCTTC.

The chain has TRBV7-6 and TRBJ2-6, with D perhaps TRBD1 (5 bases). Trimming removed 1 base from V and 2 bases from J, with 15 bases in between. Germline lookup yields CDR1 SGHVS and CDR2 FNYEAQ. The CDR3 totals 18 residues. DNA of the CDR3: TGTGCCAGCAGCTTAGTGGTTCAGGGTACGGCTGGGGCCAACGTCCTGACTTTC. Protein: CASSLVVQGTAGANVLTF. The whole variable domain, remainder taken from reference TRBV7-6 and TRBJ2-6, is GAGVSQSPRYKVTKRGQDVALRCDPISGHVSLYWYRQALGQGPEFLTYFNYEAQQDKSGLPNDRFSAERPEGSISTLTIQRTEQRDSAMYRCASSLVVQGTAGANVLTFGAGSRLTVL.